The 30 T cell receptor beta chains listed next were all sequenced from one sample in a study of T cells in Graves' hyperthyroidism and ophthalmopathy. The CDR3 regions of TCR beta were amplified from RNA transcripts. HTBI primers were employed in a first-round RT-PCR of the TCR CDR3. TCRdb itself ran the multiplex PCR reads through MiXCR, one entry per CDR3 protein. The data contain 530,000 or so distinct CDR3 sequences, 17% of them singletons. Sample: blood. The receptors originated from a woman aged 18-29 years with Graves' ophthalmopathy.

The table lists this clonotype with a few counts. CDR3 DNA: TGTGCCAGCTCTTCGAAGGGGACTAGCTACGAGCAGTACTTC. Translation gives CASSSKGTSYEQYF. The V and J genes are TRBV18 and TRBJ2-7, with TRBD2 matching 8 bases. The junction had 7 bases not matched to a gene; V was cut back by 6 bases and J by 3 bases. This CDR3 has 14 amino acids. Germline loops: CDR1 KGHSH, CDR2 LQKENI.

The sample holds many counts of this clonotype. V gene TRBV6-2 or TRBV6-3 combines with J gene TRBJ1-5; D remains unclear. The germline V gene has CDR1 MNHEY and CDR2 SVGEGT. Trimming shortened V by 6 bases and J by 1 base, and 16 bases separated the two germline ends. The CDR3 contains 16 residues. CDR3 in amino acids: CASSLTSVRSNQPQHF. DNA for the CDR3: TGTGCCAGCAGCCTGACCTCGGTAAGGAGCAATCAGCCCCAGCATTTT.

This clonotype was counted at least ten times. The rearrangement links TRBV2 to TRBJ1-1; no reliable D call. This CDR3 is 12 amino acids long. Looked up from germline, CDR1 is SNHLY and CDR2 is FYNNEI. The V gene lost 1 base and the J gene lost 5 bases, with 5 bases spanning the gap. Written as DNA, the CDR3 is TGTGCCAGCAGTGAAGATTCAACTGAAGCTTTCTTT. It yields the protein CASSEDSTEAFF.

This clonotype was counted only a few times. The gene calls are TRBV28 and TRBJ1-2; TRBD1 is a possible D gene (6 bases). This CDR3 region has 14 residues. The germline V and J ends were trimmed by 7 bases and 4 bases, with 16 bases remaining between them. Looked up from germline, CDR1 is MDHEN and CDR2 is SYDVKM. CDR3 amino acids: CASTQGGAVYGYTF. The CDR3 nucleotides read TGTGCCAGCACCCAAGGGGGGGCGGTCTATGGCTACACCTTC.

This clonotype was seen ten or more times. The chain links TRBV28 to TRBJ1-2, with TRBD1 matching over 7 bases. The V segment lost 6 bases and the J segment 6 bases; nucleotides outside the gene matches: 7. CDR3 length: 13 residues. Germline V gene data show CDR1 as MDHEN and CDR2 as SYDVKM. Here the CDR3 reads CASSRDRVDGYTF. In nucleotides, the CDR3 is TGTGCCAGCAGCCGAGACAGGGTTGATGGCTACACCTTC.

This clonotype was seen more than once but under ten times. V gene TRBV6-1 combines with J gene TRBJ1-6; the match to TRBD1 covers 7 bases. The J segment lost 9 bases and the V segment lost 5 bases, leaving 22 bases of the junction unmatched. The CDR3 consists of 19 residues. CDR1 is MNHNS and CDR2 is SASEGT in the germline V gene. The CDR3 loop reads CASSLRPLEDRTTRSPLHF. In DNA, the CDR3 is TGTGCCAGCAGTTTACGGCCGTTGGAGGACAGGACGACCCGTTCACCCCTCCACTTT.

The gene calls are TRBV5-8 and TRBJ2-7; 9 bases match TRBD1. V shed 5 bases, J shed 5 bases, and the junction held 5 bases outside the gene matches. The germline CDR1 and CDR2 sequences are SGHTS and YDEGEE. This CDR3 is 13 amino acids long. In nucleotides, the CDR3 is TGTGCCAGCAGTCGGACAGGGGAGAACGAGCAGTACTTC. Translating gives CASSRTGENEQYF. Combining the CDR3 with reference TRBV5-8 and TRBJ2-7 gives the whole variable domain EAGVTQSPTHLIKTRGQQATLRCSPISGHTSVYWYQQALGLGLQFLLWYDEGEERNRGNFPPRFSGRQFPNYSSELNVNALELEDSALYLCASSRTGENEQYFGPGTRLTVT.

This clonotype was seen many times. This chain joins TRBV28 and TRBJ2-3, with D unclear. Trimming removed 0 bases from V and 4 bases from J, with 17 bases in between. CDR3 length equals 17 residues. CDR1 MDHEN and CDR2 SYDVKM come from the germline V gene. CDR3 in DNA: TGTGCCAGCAGTTTATGGAGTGGCGAGCGAGAGTCAGATACGCAGTATTTT. Its translation: CASSLWSGERESDTQYF.

There are a few counts of this clonotype. V and J are TRBV6-4 and TRBJ1-2; the match to TRBD1 covers 10 bases. The CDR3 is made up of 15 amino acids. Looked up from germline, CDR1 is MRHNA and CDR2 is SNTAGT. J gave up 4 bases and V 4 bases, and 6 bases lay outside the gene matches. This CDR3 reads CASSAGQGGIYGYTF. The DNA for the CDR3 is TGTGCCAGCAGTGCCGGACAGGGGGGCATCTATGGCTACACCTTC.

V and J are TRBV4-1 and TRBJ2-7; D call uncertain. Germline-derived CDR1 and CDR2 are MGHRA and YSYEKL. This CDR3 has 14 amino acids. V lost 3 bases and J 6 bases, leaving 15 bases between the germline ends. The CDR3 region has the DNA TGCGCCAGCAGCCATTATGGTTCGTTCCGCGAGCAGTACTTC. This gives the protein CASSHYGSFREQYF.

The gene calls are TRBV20-1 and TRBJ2-5; no firm D call. V was trimmed by 4 bases and J by 4 bases, leaving 7 bases between them. CDR1 is DFQATT and CDR2 is SNEGSKA in the germline V gene (reference sequence). The CDR3 length is 11 residues. This CDR3 is CSATKGETQYF. The CDR3 coding sequence is TGCAGTGCTACTAAAGGAGAGACCCAGTACTTC.

The V call is TRBV10-3, the J call TRBJ1-5, with a tentative D call TRBD1 (6 bases). Germline values: CDR1 ENHRY, CDR2 SYGVKD. V lost 10 bases and J 0 bases, leaving 10 bases between the germline ends. The CDR3 is made up of 13 amino acids. The CDR3 bases are TGTGCCACCGGGACATATAGCAATCAGCCCCAGCATTTT. Translation: CATGTYSNQPQHF.

Many counts were recorded for this clonotype. J is TRBJ2-1 and V is TRBV3-1; D is perhaps TRBD2 (6 bases). Per germline, CDR1 LGHDT and CDR2 YNNKEL (reference sequence). V was shortened by 0 bases and J by 1 base, with 7 bases between the two germline ends. This CDR3 has 15 residues. CDR3 amino acids: CASSQDRGSYNEQFF. The CDR3 nucleotides are TGTGCCAGCAGCCAAGATCGGGGGTCCTACAATGAGCAGTTCTTC.

The gene calls are TRBV28 and TRBJ2-2, with TRBD1 identical over 10 bases. The CDR3 is 17 residues long. Trimming took 3 bases from V and 6 from J; bases not matched to a gene: 10. Per the germline V gene, CDR1 is MDHEN and CDR2 is SYDVKM. Here the CDR3 DNA reads TGTGCCAGCAGTTTGACAGGGGGCTTTTCGGTGGCCGGGGAGCTGTTTTTT. Its protein is CASSLTGGFSVAGELFF.

CDR3 sequence (DNA): TGTGCCAGCAGTTCGTCGGGAAGTGAGCAGTTCTTC. Translated, it gives CASSSSGSEQFF. V is TRBV6-1 and J is TRBJ2-1, with D possibly TRBD2 on 5 matching bases. Looked up from germline, CDR1 is MNHNS and CDR2 is SASEGT. The germline V and J ends were trimmed by 5 bases and 9 bases, with 11 bases remaining between them. CDR3 length: 12 amino acids.

This clonotype was counted many times. V and J are TRBV11-2 and TRBJ1-3, with D unclear. Between the trimmed V and J ends, which lost 1 base and 0 bases, there was a span of 4 bases. The CDR3 has 14 amino acids. The V gene's germline CDR1 is SGHAT and CDR2 FQNNGV. DNA of the CDR3: TGTGCCAGCAGCTTAGTTTCCTCTGGAAACACCATATATTTT. Translation: CASSLVSSGNTIYF.

The chain carries TRBV27 and TRBJ1-6; no definite D call. The V and J ends lost 8 bases and 0 bases respectively, with 8 bases between them. The CDR3 contains 14 residues. Germline lookup yields CDR1 MNHEY and CDR2 SMNVEV (reference sequence). CDR3 loop: CASRIASYNSPLHF. CDR3 coding DNA: TGTGCCAGCCGAATTGCCTCCTATAATTCACCCCTCCACTTT.

This clonotype was seen at least ten times. The rearrangement links TRBV15 to TRBJ2-3, with D perhaps matching TRBD2 (6 bases). Trimming removed 0 bases at V and 5 bases at J, with 15 bases between. The CDR3 sequence is 16 residues long. CDR1 is LNHNV, CDR2 YYDKDF, per germline (reference sequence). The CDR3 region has the DNA TGTGCCACCAGCAGAGATCGGAGGGAAAGCGGAGATACGCAGTATTTT. Its translation is CATSRDRRESGDTQYF.

At least ten counts were recorded for this clonotype. The chain employs TRBV7-9 and TRBJ2-1; possible D gene TRBD1, 6 bases. CDR3 length equals 13 residues. The V end was cut by 5 bases, the J end by 10 bases, with 15 bases between. CDR1 and CDR2 (germline): SEHNR, FQNEAQ (reference sequence). The CDR3 nucleotides are TGTGCCAGCAGCCTTACAGGGACGCGGGAGCAGTTCTTC. Its translation is CASSLTGTREQFF.

This clonotype was observed a handful of times. The chain combines TRBV30 with TRBJ2-3; D unclear. This CDR3 is 14 amino acids long. Germline V gene sequence: CDR1 GTSNPN, CDR2 SVGIG (reference sequence). Between the trimmed V and J ends, which lost 1 base and 2 bases, there was a span of 10 bases. The CDR3 here is CAWSELSNTDTQYF. CDR3 nucleotides: TGTGCCTGGAGTGAACTGTCTAACACAGATACGCAGTATTTT.

Ten or more counts support this clonotype. The rearrangement links TRBV11-2 to TRBJ1-1; the D gene is possibly TRBD1 (5 bases). Germline assignment: CDR1 SGHAT and CDR2 FQNNGV. This CDR3 is 14 amino acids long. Trimming cost V 1 base and J 3 bases, with 9 bases left between them. CDR3 nucleotide sequence: TGTGCCAGCAGCTTAGGTGGGACTTACACTGAAGCTTTCTTT. Encoded protein: CASSLGGTYTEAFF.

In the case of this clonotype: A much more abundant neighbour one base away suggests this may be a read error. CDR3 sequence: CASSQGGQGVEQYF. For the CDR3, the DNA is TGTGCCAGCAGCCAAGGGGGACAGGGGGTCGAGCAGTACTTC. V is TRBV3-1 and J is TRBJ2-7; TRBD1 matches 11 bases. CDR3 length: 14 amino acids. CDR1 LGHDT and CDR2 YNNKEL come from the germline V gene (reference sequence). The trim removed 1 base at V and 6 bases at J, leaving 2 bases unmatched.

This clonotype was seen ten or more times. The chain carries TRBV27 and TRBJ2-7, with TRBD2 identical over 8 bases. There are 15 residues in the CDR3. Trimming at V came to 5 bases and at J to 0 bases, leaving 6 bases not matched to a gene. CDR1 MNHEY and CDR2 SMNVEV come from the germline V gene (reference sequence). CDR3 region: CASSASGGNSYEQYF. As DNA, the CDR3 is TGTGCCAGCAGTGCAAGCGGGGGCAACTCCTACGAGCAGTACTTC.

This clonotype has ten or more counts. The V call is TRBV6-1, the J call TRBJ2-1; 7 nucleotides match TRBD1. The CDR3 has 14 amino acids. Germline-derived CDR1 and CDR2 are MNHNS and SASEGT. V was pared by 11 bases and J by 6 bases, with 13 bases of the junction left unmatched. The DNA of the CDR3 is TGTGCCGGTCGGATCGGGCCAGGGGGCAATGAGCAGTTCTTC. It is translated as CAGRIGPGGNEQFF.

The genes are TRBV19 and TRBJ2-3; 7 bases line up with TRBD2. J was trimmed by 4 bases and V by 6 bases; bases with no gene match: 1. The germline V gene has CDR1 LNHDA and CDR2 SQIVND (reference sequence). This CDR3 has 12 amino acids. The CDR3 bases are TGTGCCAGTAGAGGGAGGGCAGATACGCAGTATTTT. It specifies CASRGRADTQYF.

This clonotype has a count of ten or more. The V and J genes are TRBV7-9 and TRBJ2-3; D possibly corresponds to TRBD1 (6 bases). The germline V gene has CDR1 SEHNR and CDR2 FQNEAQ (reference sequence). With 0 bases removed from V and 0 bases from J, the gap between germline ends came to 10 bases. The CDR3 loop spans 16 amino acids. The CDR3 DNA reads as TGTGCCAGCAGCTTAGCGTATCAGGGGAGCACAGATACGCAGTATTTT. Protein product: CASSLAYQGSTDTQYF.

The CDR3 coding sequence is TGTGCCAGCAGCTTAGTTCCTAGACCTTACGAGCAGTACTTC. Translating it yields CASSLVPRPYEQYF. The chain is built from TRBV7-6 and TRBJ2-7; D gene uncertain. V was shortened by 1 base and J by 4 bases, with 11 bases between the two germline ends. From germline, CDR1 is SGHVS and CDR2 FNYEAQ. This CDR3 comprises 14 residues.

This clonotype was observed a handful of times. The gene calls are TRBV20-1 and TRBJ1-6; 7 nucleotides agree with TRBD1. The germline V gene has CDR1 DFQATT and CDR2 SNEGSKA (reference sequence). With 3 bases clipped from V and 8 bases from J, the junction kept 22 bases outside the gene matches. The CDR3 contains 19 residues. The CDR3 is CSARARVWTKDRLDSPLHF. The DNA for the CDR3 is TGCAGTGCTAGGGCCAGGGTCTGGACAAAGGACAGGCTAGATTCACCCCTCCACTTT.

This clonotype was detected ten times or more. V gene TRBV10-3 combines with J gene TRBJ2-7; no reliable D call. V was pared by 3 bases and J by 0 bases, with 9 bases between. Germline CDR1 reads ENHRY; CDR2 reads SYGVKD. CDR3 length equals 14 residues. The CDR3 protein is CAISEGLPSYEQYF. Here the CDR3 DNA reads TGTGCCATCAGTGAAGGTCTCCCCTCCTACGAGCAGTACTTC.

This clonotype was recorded many times. The chain carries TRBV4-1 and TRBJ2-7; the match to TRBD2 covers 8 bases. Germline CDR1 and CDR2: MGHRA and YSYEKL. This CDR3 spans 15 amino acids. The V gene end was trimmed by 2 bases and the J gene end by 2 bases; junction bases not matched to a gene: 5. DNA of the CDR3: TGCGCCAGCAGCCAACGGGAGGGGGTCCCCTACGAGCAGTACTTC. This gives the protein CASSQREGVPYEQYF.